This T cell receptor beta chain is drawn from a study of regulatory dendritic cells for organ transplantation. J was trimmed by 0 bases and V by 3 bases; bases with no gene match: 6. This CDR3 has 16 amino acids. Germline loops: CDR1 SGDLS, CDR2 YYNGEE. Broader study findings: Considerable individual heterogeneity was seen in alloreactive memory CD8+ T cells. Regulatory dendritic cells appeared to expand memory CD8+ clones less than mature ones. Naive T cells showed high diversity, memory cells less, memory CD8+ least.

The table came from immunoSEQ multiplex PCR; TCRdb's copy has only in-frame clones and leaves some out. The table records under 30,000 clones, 75% to 80% of them present only once. With regard to this clone: As yet, its antigen is unknown.

FACS sorted CD4+ or CD8+ T cells into CD45RA+ naive and CD45RO+ memory. The receptor was isolated from a human donor in good health. This chain links TRBV9 with TRBJ1-3, with 7 nucleotides matching TRBD1. The sequenced sample was memory CD4+ T cells from blood. Documented subset: CD45RO+ memory T cells. CDR3 sequence reads: CASSAGQPSSGNTIYF. The CDR3 DNA is TGTGCCAGCAGCGCGGGACAGCCTAGCTCTGGAAACACCATATATTTT.